Here is one TCR beta chain with its context. Authors' methods: Nucleated cell counts were estimated from reference gene primer amplification. Sequenced by immunoSEQ multiplex PCR; TCRdb stores in-frame clones only, minus some. Clone size and V and J calls were adopted from that table, with D and trimming inferred from the DNA. The table has roughly 200,000 clones, about three quarters seen once. The sample originates from a study of blood T cell repertoires in COVID-19. Study background: COVID-19 samples collected from the United States, Italy and Spain covered acute and convalescent phases. T cells, B-cell-depleted T cells, or PBMCs supplied cDNA or gDNA.

The CDR3 is 12 amino acids. In germline, CDR1 is LNHNV, CDR2 YYDKDF (reference sequence). Deletions cut 8 bases from V and 11 bases from J, with 16 bases between. Sequencing was done on a sample of peripheral blood. The chain uses TRBV15 and TRBJ1-5; D possibly corresponds to TRBD1 (5 bases). The clonotype originates from a woman at least 80 years old with active or convalescent COVID-19. The CDR3 DNA sequence: TGTGCCACCGCGGAAGGGGTTGGAACCCAGCATTTT. As protein: CATAEGVGTQHF.